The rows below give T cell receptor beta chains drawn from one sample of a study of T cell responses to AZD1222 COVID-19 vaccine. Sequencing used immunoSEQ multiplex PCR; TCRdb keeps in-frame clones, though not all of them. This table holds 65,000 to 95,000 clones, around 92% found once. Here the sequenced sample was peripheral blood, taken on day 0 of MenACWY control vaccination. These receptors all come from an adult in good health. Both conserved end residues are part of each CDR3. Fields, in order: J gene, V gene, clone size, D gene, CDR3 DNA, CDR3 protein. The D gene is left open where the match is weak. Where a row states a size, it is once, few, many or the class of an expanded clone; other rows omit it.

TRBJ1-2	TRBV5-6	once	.	TGTGCCAGCGCAATTTGGGCTTCCTATGGCTACACCTTC	CASAIWASYGYTF
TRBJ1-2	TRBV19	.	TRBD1	TGTGCCAGTAGTATAGGGACAGGAGTTTCCTATGGCTACACCTTC	CASSIGTGVSYGYTF
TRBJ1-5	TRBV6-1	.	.	TGTGCCAGCAGTGAACAACTAGGAGATCAGCCCCAGCATTTT	CASSEQLGDQPQHF
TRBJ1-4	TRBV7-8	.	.	TGTGCCAGCAGCTTACAGGGAACTAATGAAAAACTGTTTTTT	CASSLQGTNEKLFF
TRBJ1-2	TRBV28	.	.	TGTGCCAGCAGTTCCCAGGGGCAGGTCTATGGCTACACCTTC	CASSSQGQVYGYTF
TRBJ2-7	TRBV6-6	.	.	TGTGCCAGCAGACGGGACATCTACGAGCAGTACTTC	CASRRDIYEQYF
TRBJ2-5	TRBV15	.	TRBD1	TGTGCCACCAGCACCTCACGACAGGGCCAAGAGACCCAGTACTTC	CATSTSRQGQETQYF
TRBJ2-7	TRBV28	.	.	TGTGCCAGCAGTCCCTGGTCGGCACCGGTCTCCTACGAGCAGTACTTC	CASSPWSAPVSYEQYF
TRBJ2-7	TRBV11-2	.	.	TGTGCCAGCAGCCCCCCTTCAGGCGAGCAGTACTTC	CASSPPSGEQYF
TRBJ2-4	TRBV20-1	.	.	TGCAGTGCTCGGGGGTGGGACATTCAGTACTTC	CSARGWDIQYF
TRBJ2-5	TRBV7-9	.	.	TGTGCCAGCAGCTTATCAGGGCAAGAGACCCAGTACTTC	CASSLSGQETQYF
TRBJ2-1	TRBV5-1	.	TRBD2	TGCGCCAGCAGTGGCGCGGGAGCTAACTACAATGAGCAGTTCTTC	CASSGAGANYNEQFF
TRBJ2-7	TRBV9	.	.	TGTGCCAGCAGCGCATCGTCAGGGGCGTCATCCTTCGAGCAGTACTTC	CASSASSGASSFEQYF
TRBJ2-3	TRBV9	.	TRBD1	TGTGCCAGCAGCTTCAAGCTTACAGGGGTCGACACAGATACGCAGTATTTT	CASSFKLTGVDTDTQYF
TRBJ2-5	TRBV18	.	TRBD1	TGTGCCAGCTCACAGTTTATCGGACAGGGGTTTGGAGGCGAGACCCAGTACTTC	CASSQFIGQGFGGETQYF
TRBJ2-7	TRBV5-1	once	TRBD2	TGCGCCAGCAGCTGGGGACTAGCGGGAGGACTCTACGAGCAGTACTTC	CASSWGLAGGLYEQYF
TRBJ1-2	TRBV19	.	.	TGTGCCAGTAGCCTTCGACAGCTTTCTAACTATGGCTACACCTTC	CASSLRQLSNYGYTF
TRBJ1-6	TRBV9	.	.	TGTGCCAGCAGCGAAGGAGGGGCAGGGGATTTTTCACCCCTCCACTTT	CASSEGGAGDFSPLHF
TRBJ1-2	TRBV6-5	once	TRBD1	TGTGCCAGCAGCCCCGGGACAGGCTCTAACTATGGCTACACCTTC	CASSPGTGSNYGYTF
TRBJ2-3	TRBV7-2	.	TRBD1	TGTGCCAGCAGCTTAGGGACAGGGTCCCCTAGCACAGATACGCAGTATTTT	CASSLGTGSPSTDTQYF
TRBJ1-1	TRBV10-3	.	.	TGTGCCATCAACGCGGAGTCAGGTAACACTGAAGCTTTCTTT	CAINAESGNTEAFF
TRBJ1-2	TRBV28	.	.	TGTGCCAGCAGTGCGGACGCGGATGGCTACACCTTC	CASSADADGYTF
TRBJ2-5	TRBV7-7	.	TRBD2	TGTGCTAGCAGCCCCCAAGCGGGAGCCCACGAGACCCAGTACTTC	CASSPQAGAHETQYF
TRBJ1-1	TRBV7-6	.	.	TGTGCCAGCAGCTTAAAAAGAGGGAACACTGAAGCTTTCTTT	CASSLKRGNTEAFF
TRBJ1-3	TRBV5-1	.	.	TGCGCCAGCAGCTTGGCAGGGGATAGCTCTGGAAACACCATATATTTT	CASSLAGDSSGNTIYF
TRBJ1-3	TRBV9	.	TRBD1	TGTGCCAGCAGCTTTCTGACAGGGACGTCAGGAAACACCATATATTTT	CASSFLTGTSGNTIYF
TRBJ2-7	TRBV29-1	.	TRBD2	TGCAGCGTTGCAAGACGGAGGACTAGCGGGAGTGATGAGCAGTACTTC	CSVARRRTSGSDEQYF
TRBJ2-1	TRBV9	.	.	TGTGCCAGCAGCCTTGTCGCCTCATCCTTAACCTACAATGAGCAGTTCTTC	CASSLVASSLTYNEQFF
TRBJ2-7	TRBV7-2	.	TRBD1	TGTGCCAGCAGTCTCAACGGACAGGGCTACGAGCAGTACTTC	CASSLNGQGYEQYF
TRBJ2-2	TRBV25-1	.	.	TGTGCCAGCACCGGCGGAGGCGGCACCGGGGAGCTGTTTTTT	CASTGGGGTGELFF